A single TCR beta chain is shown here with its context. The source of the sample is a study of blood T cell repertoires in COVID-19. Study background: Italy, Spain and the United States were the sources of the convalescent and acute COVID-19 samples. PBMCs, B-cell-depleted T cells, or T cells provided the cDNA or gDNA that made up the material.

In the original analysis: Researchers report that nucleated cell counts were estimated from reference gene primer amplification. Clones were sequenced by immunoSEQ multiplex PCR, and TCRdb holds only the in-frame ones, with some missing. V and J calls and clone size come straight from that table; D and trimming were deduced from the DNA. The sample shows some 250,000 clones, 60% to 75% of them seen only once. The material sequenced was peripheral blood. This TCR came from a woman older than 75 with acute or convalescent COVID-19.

As DNA, the CDR3 is TGTGCCAGCAGCTTAGGCCTCGGGAGGGTGCGTCGTTATAGCAATCAGCCCCAGCATTTT. Translating gives CASSLGLGRVRRYSNQPQHF. The rearrangement uses TRBV7-3 and TRBJ1-5, with D unresolved. CDR1 is SGHTA and CDR2 is FQGTGA in the germline V gene. The V and J ends lost 2 bases and 0 bases respectively, with 23 bases between them. The CDR3 totals 20 residues. The full variable domain, rest sourced from reference TRBV7-3 and TRBJ1-5, is GAGVSQTPSNKVTEKGKYVELRCDPISGHTALYWYRQSLGQGPEFLIYFQGTGAADDSGLPNDRFFAVRPEGSVSTLKIQRTERGDSAVYLCASSLGLGRVRRYSNQPQHFGDGTRLSIL.